The source of this T cell receptor (beta chain) is a study of PD-1 blockade in mismatch repair-deficient tumors. The method was immunoSEQ multiplex PCR; TCRdb's version includes in-frame clones alone and lacks a portion of them. The sample has some 49,000 clones; under 85% are singletons. This clone was seen only once. The antigen is unknown. The germline CDR1 and CDR2 sequences are SGDLS and YYNGEE. V lost 4 bases and J lost 6, with 9 bases in between. This CDR3 has 12 amino acids. Study-level results: Tumor-resident clones, often absent from pretreatment blood, expanded after pembrolizumab and then contracted.

The sequence was obtained from an adult with mismatch repair-deficient cancer. The V and J genes are TRBV9 and TRBJ2-3; D gene unclear. Sequences were derived from PBMCs, sampled before pembrolizumab treatment. The CDR3 DNA reads TGTGCCAGCAGCCCCTACGGGGATACGCAGTATTTT. Amino acid sequence: CASSPYGDTQYF.